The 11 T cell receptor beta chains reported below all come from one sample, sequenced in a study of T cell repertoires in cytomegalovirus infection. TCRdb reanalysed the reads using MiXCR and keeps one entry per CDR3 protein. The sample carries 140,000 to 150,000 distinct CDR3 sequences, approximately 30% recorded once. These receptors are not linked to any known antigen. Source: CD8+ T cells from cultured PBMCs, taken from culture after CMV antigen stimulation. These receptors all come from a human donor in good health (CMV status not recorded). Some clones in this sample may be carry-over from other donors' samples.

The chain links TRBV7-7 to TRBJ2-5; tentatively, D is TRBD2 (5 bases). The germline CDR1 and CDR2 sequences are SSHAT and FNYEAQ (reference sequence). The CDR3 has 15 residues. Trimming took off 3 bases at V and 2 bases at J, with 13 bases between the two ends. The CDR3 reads CASSFSPGEQETQYF. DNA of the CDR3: TGTGCCAGCAGCTTCAGCCCCGGGGAACAAGAGACCCAGTACTTC.

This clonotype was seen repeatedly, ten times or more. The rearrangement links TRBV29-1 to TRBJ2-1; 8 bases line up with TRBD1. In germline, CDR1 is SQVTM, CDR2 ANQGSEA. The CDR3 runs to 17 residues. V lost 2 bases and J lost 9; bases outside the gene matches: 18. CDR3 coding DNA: TGCAGCGTTGAAAGGGGGGACTCCCGGGACAGGTATGGTGAGCAGTTCTTC. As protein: CSVERGDSRDRYGEQFF.

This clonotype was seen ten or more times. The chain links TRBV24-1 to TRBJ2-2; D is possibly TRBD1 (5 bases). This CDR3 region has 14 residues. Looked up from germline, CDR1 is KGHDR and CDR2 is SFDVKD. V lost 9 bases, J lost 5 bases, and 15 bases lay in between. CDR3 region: CATQMGPTTGELFF. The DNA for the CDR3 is TGTGCCACCCAGATGGGGCCTACAACCGGGGAGCTGTTTTTT.

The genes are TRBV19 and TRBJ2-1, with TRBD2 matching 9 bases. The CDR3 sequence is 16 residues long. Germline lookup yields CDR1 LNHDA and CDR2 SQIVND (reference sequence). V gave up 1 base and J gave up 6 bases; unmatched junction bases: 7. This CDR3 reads CASSIGAGGSLNEQFF. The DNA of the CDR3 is TGTGCCAGTAGTATAGGAGCGGGGGGCAGCCTCAATGAGCAGTTCTTC.

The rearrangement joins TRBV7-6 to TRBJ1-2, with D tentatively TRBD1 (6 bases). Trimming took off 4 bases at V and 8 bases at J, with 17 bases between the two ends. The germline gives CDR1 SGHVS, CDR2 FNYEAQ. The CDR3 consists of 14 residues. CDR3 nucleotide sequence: TGTGCCAGCAGCTCCTATAGGGGGGCGAGAGGCTACACCTTC. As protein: CASSSYRGARGYTF.

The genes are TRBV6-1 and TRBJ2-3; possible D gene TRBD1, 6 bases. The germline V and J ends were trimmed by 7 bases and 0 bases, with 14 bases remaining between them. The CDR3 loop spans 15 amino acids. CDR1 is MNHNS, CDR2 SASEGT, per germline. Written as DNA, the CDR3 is TGTGCCAGCAATCAGGGGAGTTCTAGCACAGATACGCAGTATTTT. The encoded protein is CASNQGSSSTDTQYF.

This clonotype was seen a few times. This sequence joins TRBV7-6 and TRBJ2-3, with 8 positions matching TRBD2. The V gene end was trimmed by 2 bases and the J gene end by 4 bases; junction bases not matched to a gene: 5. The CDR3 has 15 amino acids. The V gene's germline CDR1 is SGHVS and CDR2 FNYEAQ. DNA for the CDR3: TGTGCCAGCAGCTTAAGCACTAGCGGAGCAGATACGCAGTATTTT. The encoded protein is CASSLSTSGADTQYF.

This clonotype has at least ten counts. Written as DNA, the CDR3 is TGCGCCAGCAGCCAAACGACAGGGAAAATCTACGAGCAGTACTTC. Protein product: CASSQTTGKIYEQYF. V is TRBV4-1 and J is TRBJ2-7; 7 bases fit TRBD1. The CDR3 covers 15 residues. Trimming at V came to 2 bases and at J to 3 bases, leaving 7 bases not matched to a gene. The V gene's germline CDR1 is MGHRA and CDR2 YSYEKL.

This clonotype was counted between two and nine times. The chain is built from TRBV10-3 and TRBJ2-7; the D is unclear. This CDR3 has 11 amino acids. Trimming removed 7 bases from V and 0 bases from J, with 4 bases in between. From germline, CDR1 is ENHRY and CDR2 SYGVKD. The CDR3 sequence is CAIMDSYEQYF. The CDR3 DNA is TGTGCCATCATGGACTCCTACGAGCAGTACTTC.

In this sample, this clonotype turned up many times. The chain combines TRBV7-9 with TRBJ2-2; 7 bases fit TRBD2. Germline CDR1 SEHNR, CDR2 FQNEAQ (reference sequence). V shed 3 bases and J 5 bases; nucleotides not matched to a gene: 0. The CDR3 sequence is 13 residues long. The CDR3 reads CASSFGGTGELFF. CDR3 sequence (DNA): TGTGCCAGCAGCTTCGGGGGGACCGGGGAGCTGTTTTTT.

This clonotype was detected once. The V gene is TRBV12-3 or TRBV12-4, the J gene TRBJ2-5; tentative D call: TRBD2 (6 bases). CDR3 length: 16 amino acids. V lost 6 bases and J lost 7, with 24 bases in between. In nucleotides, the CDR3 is TGTGCCAGCAGCTTCAGCCTAGCGTCCCACCGGGGGACCCAGTACTTC. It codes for CASSFSLASHRGTQYF.